Below are 13 T cell receptor beta chains sequenced from a single sample in a study of blood T cell repertoires in COVID-19. Repertoires were generated with immunoSEQ multiplex PCR, while TCRdb's copy carries only in-frame clones and drops some. This sample yields some 150,000 clones, of which about nine tenths are seen a single time; 2.3% belongs to the top ten. Sequencing was done on a sample of peripheral blood. These TCRs come from a human donor in a cohort sampled during active COVID-19.

This chain links TRBV7-2 with TRBJ1-2; 11 bases fit TRBD1. The V and J ends lost 0 bases and 5 bases, in that order; junction bases with no gene match: 5. The CDR3 spans 16 residues. The germline V gene encodes CDR1 SGHTA and CDR2 FQGNSA. CDR3 sequence reads: CASSLAAGQGVYGYTF. The CDR3 coding sequence is TGTGCCAGCAGCTTAGCTGCGGGACAGGGGGTTTATGGCTACACCTTC.

The V call is TRBV28, the J call TRBJ1-5; 8 bases are a match to TRBD1. The CDR3 runs 16 residues. The V segment lost 1 base and the J segment 6 bases; nucleotides outside the gene matches: 8. Germline-derived CDR1 and CDR2 are MDHEN and SYDVKM. The CDR3 nucleotides read TGTGCCAGCAGTTTATACAGGGGGTCGCTTCGTCAGCCCCAGCATTTT. It is translated as CASSLYRGSLRQPQHF.

On this clone: Other DNA sequences of this sample code for an identical CDR3. The V call is TRBV3-1 (or the pseudogene TRBV3-2), the J call TRBJ2-5, with D hard to call. V lost 1 base, J lost 4 bases, and 4 bases lay in between. The CDR3 sequence is 12 residues long. Per germline, CDR1 LGHDT and CDR2 YNNKEL (reference sequence). This CDR3 reads CASSQGAETQYF. The CDR3 coding sequence is TGTGCCAGCAGCCAAGGGGCAGAGACCCAGTACTTC.

The chain combines TRBV5-1 with TRBJ2-1, with 7 bases fitting TRBD2. Germline values: CDR1 SGHRS, CDR2 YFSETQ. V lost 1 base and J lost 5; bases outside the gene matches: 6. The CDR3 is 15 amino acids. CDR3 sequence (DNA): TGCGCCAGCAGCTTGTGGGTAGCGGGTGACAATGAGCAGTTCTTC. Encoded protein: CASSLWVAGDNEQFF.

This clone showed up just a few times. The J gene is TRBJ2-1, the V gene TRBV24-1; 10 positions match TRBD2. The CDR3 spans 14 residues. In germline, CDR1 is KGHDR, CDR2 SFDVKD. After removal of 12 bases from V and 0 bases from J, the junction contained 4 bases not matched to a gene. DNA of the CDR3: TGTGCCGTCGCTAGCGGGAGCTCCTACAATGAGCAGTTCTTC. This encodes CAVASGSSYNEQFF.

This chain joins TRBV7-9 and TRBJ2-3; possible D gene TRBD1, 5 bases. CDR3 length equals 16 residues. Trimming cost V 5 bases and J 4 bases, with 19 bases left between them. Germline V gene lookup returns CDR1 SEHNR and CDR2 FQNEAQ (reference sequence). The DNA for the CDR3 is TGTGCCAGCAGCCTGAATGTAGCTGGGGCGGCAGATACGCAGTATTTT. Its translation: CASSLNVAGAADTQYF.

The chain couples TRBV3-1 (or the pseudogene TRBV3-2) to TRBJ2-1, with unresolved D. The length of the CDR3 is 13 residues. Per germline, CDR1 LGHDT and CDR2 YNNKEL (reference sequence). V was clipped by 4 bases and J by 9 bases, with 13 bases between them. In DNA form, the CDR3 reads TGTGCCAGCAGCCCTGGCACTATCTCTGAGCAGTTCTTC. As protein: CASSPGTISEQFF.

The CDR3 protein is CSARVGDEKLFF. Written as DNA, the CDR3 is TGCAGCGCCCGAGTGGGAGATGAAAAACTGTTTTTT. The V call is TRBV29-1, the J call TRBJ1-4; D is undetermined. Between the trimmed V and J ends, which lost 7 bases and 6 bases, there was a span of 12 bases. This CDR3 comprises 12 residues. The germline V gene has CDR1 SQVTM and CDR2 ANQGSEA.

The rearrangement uses TRBV6-2 or TRBV6-3 and TRBJ2-1; TRBD2 aligns across 12 bases. This CDR3 region has 17 residues. CDR1 is MNHEY, CDR2 SVGEGT, per germline. The V gene end was trimmed by 6 bases and the J gene end by 5 bases; junction bases not matched to a gene: 11. Here the CDR3 DNA reads TGTGCCAGCAGCCCTATCAGACTAGCGGGGGAAGACAATGAGCAGTTCTTC. Its translation: CASSPIRLAGEDNEQFF.

The chain employs TRBV5-5 and TRBJ2-5; D remains ambiguous. The CDR3 runs 16 residues. CDR1 SGHKS and CDR2 YYEKEE come from the germline V gene (reference sequence). Trimming stripped 3 bases from V and 5 bases from J, with 20 bases between. DNA for the CDR3: TGTGCCAGCAGCTCTATTAACCTAAGGCAGGCGGAGACCCAGTACTTC. Translation gives CASSSINLRQAETQYF. The whole variable domain, filled in from reference TRBV5-5 and TRBJ2-5, reads DAGVTQSPTHLIKTRGQQVTLRCSPISGHKSVSWYQQVLGQGPQFIFQYYEKEERGRGNFPDRFSARQFPNYSSELNVNALLLGDSALYLCASSSINLRQAETQYFGPGTRLLVL.

The chain couples TRBV30 to TRBJ2-7, with D perhaps matching TRBD1 (5 bases). The CDR3 is 14 residues long. The V gene lost 2 bases and the J gene lost 5 bases, with 16 bases spanning the gap. Germline CDR1 is GTSNPN and CDR2 is SVGIG (reference sequence). The chain's CDR3 is CAWSPPAGPHEQYF. The CDR3 DNA reads as TGTGCCTGGAGTCCTCCGGCAGGGCCTCACGAGCAGTACTTC.

The chain combines TRBV7-3 with TRBJ2-1; 11 bases are shared with TRBD1. CDR1 is SGHTA and CDR2 is FQGTGA in the germline V gene. The J segment lost 4 bases and the V segment lost 4 bases, leaving 9 bases of the junction unmatched. The CDR3 contains 17 residues. The CDR3 sequence is CASSSAGTGGRYNEQFF. CDR3 DNA sequence: TGTGCCAGCAGCTCAGCAGGGACAGGGGGACGATACAATGAGCAGTTCTTC.

The rearrangement uses TRBV3-1 (or the pseudogene TRBV3-2) and TRBJ1-2; no firm D call. The germline gives CDR1 LGHDT, CDR2 YNNKEL (reference sequence). V was trimmed by 1 base and J by 3 bases, leaving 12 bases between them. This CDR3 has 15 amino acids. CDR3 in amino acids: CASSQGSRGYYGYTF. CDR3 DNA sequence: TGTGCCAGCAGCCAAGGGTCTCGGGGATACTATGGCTACACCTTC.